The T cell receptor (beta chain) described here comes from a study of brain T cells in children with intractable seizures. The time point here: blood from clinic visit 5 months post-surgery; TSC patient then seizure free. Only cases whose brain tissue showed the highest T cell transcript signatures were sequenced. Pre-surgery treatment included at least one anti-epileptic drug. About this clone itself: Its antigen is unknown.

Germline V gives CDR1 MNHEY, CDR2 SVGAGI. V dropped 6 bases and J dropped 1 base, with 15 bases sitting between them. The CDR3 has 15 amino acids. Repertoires were generated with immunoSEQ multiplex PCR, while TCRdb's copy carries only in-frame clones and drops some. The sample includes 340,000 or so clones, more than 85% seen only once; the top ten take 5% to 7%. Study-wide results and caveats: Absence of clones before surgery may stem from lower sequencing depth. Only CDR3 sequence similarity suggested viral specificity, without known HCMV serostatus.

Sequences were derived from peripheral blood, sampled 4 to 5 months after surgery. The chain uses TRBV6-5 and TRBJ1-2, with D possibly TRBD1 on 6 matching bases. The source is a boy less than two years old with tuberous sclerosis and intractable seizures. For the CDR3, the DNA is TGTGCCAGCAGGGCAGACGGGGGGCTTAACTATGGCTACACCTTC. It specifies CASRADGGLNYGYTF.